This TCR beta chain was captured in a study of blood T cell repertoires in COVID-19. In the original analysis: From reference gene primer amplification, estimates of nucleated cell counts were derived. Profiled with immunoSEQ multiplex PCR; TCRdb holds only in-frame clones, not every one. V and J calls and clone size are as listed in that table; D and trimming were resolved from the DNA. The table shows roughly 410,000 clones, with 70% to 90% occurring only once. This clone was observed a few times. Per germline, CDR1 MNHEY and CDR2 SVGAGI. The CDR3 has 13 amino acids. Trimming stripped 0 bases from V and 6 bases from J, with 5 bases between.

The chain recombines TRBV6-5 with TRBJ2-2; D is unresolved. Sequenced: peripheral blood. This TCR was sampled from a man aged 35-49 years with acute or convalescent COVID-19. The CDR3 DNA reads TGTGCCAGCAGTTACTCCCCTTCCGGGGAGCTGTTTTTT. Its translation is CASSYSPSGELFF.